This T cell receptor beta chain was sequenced in a study of post-analysis software for immune sequencing data. On the study more broadly: In terms of disease course, relapsing-remitting, secondary progressive and progressive-relapsing multiple sclerosis were included.

As concerns this clonotype: What it binds is not known.

Germline V lookup: CDR1 SEHNR, CDR2 FQNEAQ (reference sequence). The CDR3 consists of 11 residues. Unmatched junction bases numbered 2, after V lost 5 bases and J lost 9 bases. Each TCR beta cDNA library carried unique molecular identifiers. It was from roughly 1.1 to 9.2 million T cells that about 540,000 cDNA molecules came. From the PCR reads, TCRdb called clonotypes with MiXCR, one entry per CDR3 protein. The sample carries around 250,000 distinct CDR3 sequences, about 40% recorded once. The study, taken as a whole, reports: Controls showed lower frequencies than patients for roughly five TRBV segments, and TRBV5-6, TRBV5-1 and TRBV20-1 were among these. Samples sharing a preparation batch grouped tightly together when assessed by F measure. Multiple sclerosis patients showed significantly lower normalized Chao1 diversity than controls did.

Source material: blood. V is TRBV7-9 and J is TRBJ1-2; 8 bases are shared with TRBD1. This TCR came from a girl aged 10 to 17 with multiple sclerosis. The CDR3 protein is CASSRQGSYTF. CDR3 nucleotide sequence: TGTGCCAGCAGCCGACAGGGGAGCTACACCTTC.